This TCR beta chain was retrieved from a study of metastatic and nonmetastatic thyroid tumors. The V gene lost 0 bases and the J gene lost 2 bases, with 9 bases spanning the gap. CDR1 and CDR2 from the germline V gene are SGDLS and YYNGEE. The CDR3 length is 14 residues. This clone was seen a few times. TCRdb reprocessed the PCR reads using MiXCR. The table has around 44,000 clones, 28% seen once. Patients underwent thyroid surgery, and none had received any treatment before it. The sequenced sample consisted of blood. This clonotype was obtained from a male donor with papillary thyroid cancer or a benign thyroid nodule (not recorded which). Some clones in this sample may be carry-over from other donors' samples. The chain links TRBV9 to TRBJ2-7; no firm D call. The CDR3 loop is CASSVDLRTYEQYF. The DNA of the CDR3 is TGTGCCAGCAGCGTAGATCTTCGTACCTACGAGCAGTACTTC.